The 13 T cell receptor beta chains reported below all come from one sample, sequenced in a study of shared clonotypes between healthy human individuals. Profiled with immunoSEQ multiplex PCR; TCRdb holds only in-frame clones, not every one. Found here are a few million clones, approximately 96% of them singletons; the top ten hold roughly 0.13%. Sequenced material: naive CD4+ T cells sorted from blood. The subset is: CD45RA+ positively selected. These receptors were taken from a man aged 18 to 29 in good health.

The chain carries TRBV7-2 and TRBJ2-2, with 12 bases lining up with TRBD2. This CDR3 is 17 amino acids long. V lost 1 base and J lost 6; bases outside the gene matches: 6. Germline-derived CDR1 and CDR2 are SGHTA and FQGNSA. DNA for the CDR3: TGTGCCAGCAGCTTAGGGACTAGCGGGATAAGGGCCGGGGAGCTGTTTTTT. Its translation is CASSLGTSGIRAGELFF. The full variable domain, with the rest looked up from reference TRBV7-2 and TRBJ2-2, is GAGVSQSPSNKVTEKGKDVELRCDPISGHTALYWYRQSLGQGLEFLIYFQGNSAPDKSGLPSDRFSAERTGGSVSTLTIQRTQQEDSAVYLCASSLGTSGIRAGELFFGEGSRLTVL.

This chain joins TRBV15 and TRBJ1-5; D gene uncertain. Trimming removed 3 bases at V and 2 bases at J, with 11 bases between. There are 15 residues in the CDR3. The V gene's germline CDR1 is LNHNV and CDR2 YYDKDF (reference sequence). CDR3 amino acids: CATSRDSRGNQPQHF. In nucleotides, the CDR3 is TGTGCCACCAGCAGGGACTCTCGCGGCAATCAGCCCCAGCATTTT.

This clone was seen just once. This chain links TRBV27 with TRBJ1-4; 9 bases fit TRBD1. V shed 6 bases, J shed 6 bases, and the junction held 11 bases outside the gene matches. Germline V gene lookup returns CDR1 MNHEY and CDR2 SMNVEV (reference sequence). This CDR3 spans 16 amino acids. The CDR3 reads CASSAFKGQGHEKLFF. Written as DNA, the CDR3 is TGTGCCAGCAGCGCTTTTAAGGGACAGGGCCATGAAAAACTGTTTTTT.

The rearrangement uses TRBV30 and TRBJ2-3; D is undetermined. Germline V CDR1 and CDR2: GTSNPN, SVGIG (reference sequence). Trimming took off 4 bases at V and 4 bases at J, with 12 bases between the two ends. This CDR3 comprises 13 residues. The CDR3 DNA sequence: TGTGCCTGGACGCGCCGAGGATCAGATACGCAGTATTTT. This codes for CAWTRRGSDTQYF.

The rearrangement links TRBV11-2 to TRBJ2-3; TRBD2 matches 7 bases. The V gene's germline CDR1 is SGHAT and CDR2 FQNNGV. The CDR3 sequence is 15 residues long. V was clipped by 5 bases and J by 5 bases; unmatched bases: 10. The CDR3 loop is CASSQSGRGGDTQYF. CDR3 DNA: TGTGCCAGCAGCCAATCTGGGAGGGGCGGAGATACGCAGTATTTT.

The CDR3 protein is CASVVWSTGELFF. CDR3 nucleotide sequence: TGTGCCAGCGTGGTTTGGAGCACCGGGGAGCTGTTTTTT. The chain combines TRBV5-6 with TRBJ2-2, with D unclear. The CDR3 consists of 13 residues. Trimming removed 7 bases at V and 4 bases at J, with 11 bases between. The V gene's germline CDR1 is SGHDT and CDR2 YYEEEE.

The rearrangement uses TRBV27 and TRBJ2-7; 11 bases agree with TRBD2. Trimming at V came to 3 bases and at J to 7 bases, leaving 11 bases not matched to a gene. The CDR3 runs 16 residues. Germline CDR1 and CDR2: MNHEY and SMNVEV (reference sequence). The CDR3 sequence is CASSFSGSGGAGEQYF. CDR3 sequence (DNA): TGTGCCAGCAGTTTCTCCGGTAGCGGGGGGGCAGGAGAGCAGTACTTC.

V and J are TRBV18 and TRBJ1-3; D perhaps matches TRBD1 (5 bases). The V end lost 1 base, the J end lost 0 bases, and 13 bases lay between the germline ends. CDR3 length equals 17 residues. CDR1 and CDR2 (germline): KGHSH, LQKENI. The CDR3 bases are TGTGCCAGCTCACCACTTCGGCAGGGTATCTCTGGAAACACCATATATTTT. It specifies CASSPLRQGISGNTIYF.

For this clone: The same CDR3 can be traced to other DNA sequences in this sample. CDR3 DNA: TGCAGTGCTAGTTGGGGAGGTGGCTACACCTTC. It yields the protein CSASWGGGYTF. The chain employs TRBV20-1 and TRBJ1-2; D gene ambiguous. V was pared by 3 bases and J by 7 bases, with 9 bases between. CDR3 length: 11 residues. Per the germline V gene, CDR1 is DFQATT and CDR2 is SNEGSKA (reference sequence).

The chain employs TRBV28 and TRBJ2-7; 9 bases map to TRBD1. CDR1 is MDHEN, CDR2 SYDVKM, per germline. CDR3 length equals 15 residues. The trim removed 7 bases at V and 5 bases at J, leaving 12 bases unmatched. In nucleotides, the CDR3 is TGTGCCAGCATGGGGGCGAGGACAGGGGACCACGAGCAGTACTTC. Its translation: CASMGARTGDHEQYF.

The CDR3 protein is CASSATFSYEQYF. The CDR3 nucleotides read TGTGCCAGCAGCGCTACATTTTCCTACGAGCAGTACTTC. The chain carries TRBV5-4 and TRBJ2-7; D is unclear. V was cut by 4 bases and J by 1 base, with 9 bases left in between. The germline gives CDR1 SGHNT, CDR2 YYREEE (reference sequence). The CDR3 extends over 13 amino acids.

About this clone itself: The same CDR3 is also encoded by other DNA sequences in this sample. The CDR3 nucleotides read TGTGCCAGCAGCCAGGGAGCCAAAAACATTCAGTACTTC. Protein product: CASSQGAKNIQYF. The chain uses TRBV7-2 and TRBJ2-4, with D perhaps matching TRBD1 (5 bases). V was shortened by 5 bases and J by 0 bases, with 5 bases between the two germline ends. The germline V gene has CDR1 SGHTA and CDR2 FQGNSA. CDR3 size: 13 residues.

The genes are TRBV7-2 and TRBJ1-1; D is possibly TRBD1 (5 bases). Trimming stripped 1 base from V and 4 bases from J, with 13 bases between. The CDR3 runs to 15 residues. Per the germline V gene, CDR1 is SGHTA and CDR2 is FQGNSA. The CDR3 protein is CASSLDRPRGTEAFF. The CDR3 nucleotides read TGTGCCAGCAGCTTAGATCGACCGAGGGGCACTGAAGCTTTCTTT.